This T cell receptor beta chain derives from a study of cytomegalovirus exposure and HLA in healthy donors. This clone was counted between two and nine times. Antigen specificity is unknown. Trimming removed 7 bases from V and 4 bases from J; junction bases left unmatched: 3. The germline V gene has CDR1 WSHSY and CDR2 SAAADI. The CDR3 loop spans 12 amino acids. PCR used 60 Vbeta primers and 13 Jbeta primers. Only in-frame clones appear in the TCRdb table, and some are missing; sequencing was by immunoSEQ multiplex PCR. This sample has roughly 110,000 clones, with around 84% found just once. Study-level points and caveats: Serostatus for CMV was the only available immune exposure information. Most of the TCR beta V segments (in an earlier analysis) were productive either about 90% or about 30% of the time. As a later analysis showed, a missense DCLRE1C variant was linked to trimming of TCR beta V- and J-genes.

The sequenced sample consisted of PBMCs. The source of this sequence is a man aged 25 to 40 in good health and CMV-seropositive. The chain carries TRBV10-2 and TRBJ2-5, with TRBD1 identical over 7 bases. The CDR3 bases are TGCGCCAGCACCCCAGGGGGAGAGACCCAGTACTTC. Translation gives CASTPGGETQYF.